This is a list of T cell receptor beta chains from one sample in a study of blood T cell repertoires in COVID-19. Produced via immunoSEQ multiplex PCR; TCRdb's table is partial and in-frame only. The sample yields 130,000 to 150,000 clones, 84% seen once. The specimen sequenced was PBMCs or T cells enriched from blood (not recorded which). The receptors shown here come from a woman aged 45-60 years who had been exposed to COVID-19. Each CDR3 is given with its conserved first and last residue. The D gene is left open where the match is weak. Some rows have no size entry. The others give once, few or many, or a class for an expanded clone.

CDR3	DNA	D	J	size	V
CASSETVGNTIYF	TGTGCCAGCAGTGAGACAGTAGGAAACACCATATATTTT	.	TRBJ1-3	.	TRBV25-1
CASSRGQRLQYGEAFF	TGCGCCAGCAGCCGGGGGCAGCGCCTTCAGTATGGTGAAGCTTTCTTT	.	TRBJ1-1	few	TRBV4-3
CASKRGGLPNTEAFF	TGTGCCAGCAAAAGGGGAGGGCTTCCTAACACTGAAGCTTTCTTT	.	TRBJ1-1	.	TRBV7-2
CASSRSHYGYTF	TGCGCCAGCAGCAGGAGCCACTATGGCTACACCTTC	.	TRBJ1-2	.	TRBV4-1
CASSLGGNSGTRYEQYF	TGTGCCAGCAGCTTGGGTGGCAATAGCGGAACCCGCTACGAGCAGTACTTC	.	TRBJ2-7	.	TRBV5-4
CASRYRGENQPQHF	TGTGCCAGCAGGTACAGGGGAGAAAATCAGCCCCAGCATTTT	TRBD1	TRBJ1-5	.	TRBV27
CASSVEPGGGPDTQYF	TGTGCCAGCAGCGTAGAACCAGGGGGCGGTCCCGATACGCAGTATTTT	TRBD1	TRBJ2-3	.	TRBV9
CASSYVREAFF	TGTGCCAGCAGTTACGTGCGGGAAGCTTTCTTT	.	TRBJ1-1	.	TRBV6-2/TRBV6-3
CSVRDSGQPQHF	TGCAGCGTTAGGGACAGCGGTCAGCCCCAGCATTTT	TRBD1	TRBJ1-5	few	TRBV29-1
CASSFLGGRDEQYF	TGTGCCAGCAGCTTCTTAGGGGGCCGAGACGAGCAGTACTTC	TRBD1	TRBJ2-7	.	TRBV11-2